A selection of T cell receptor beta chains follows, all from one sample in a study of T cells after yellow fever vaccination. TCRdb independently ran MiXCR on the 5' RACE reads; one entry per CDR3 protein. The sample consists of around 250,000 distinct CDR3 sequences, about 5.2% of them appearing once. The specimen was CD4+ T cells sorted from PBMCs, collected on the day of the yellow fever booster vaccination. These receptors originate from a man aged 18 to 29 who received the YFV17D yellow fever vaccine. The CDR3 runs from the conserved cysteine through the conserved F or W. Fields, in order: J gene, clone size, D gene, V gene, CDR3 protein, CDR3 DNA. A D gene is named only where the DNA matches it firmly. Size is omitted from some rows. Given values are once, few, many or a class for expanded clones.

J gene: TRBJ2-1
clone size: many
D gene: .
V gene: TRBV6-2/TRBV6-3
CDR3 protein: CASRGPDNEQFF
CDR3 DNA: TGTGCCAGCAGGGGGCCAGACAATGAGCAGTTCTTC

J gene: TRBJ2-7
clone size: few
D gene: .
V gene: TRBV6-5
CDR3 protein: CASSNGYEQYF
CDR3 DNA: TGTGCCAGCAGTAATGGTTACGAGCAGTACTTC

J gene: TRBJ1-5
clone size: .
D gene: .
V gene: TRBV7-6
CDR3 protein: CASSLQGQGQPQHF
CDR3 DNA: TGTGCCAGCAGCTTACAGGGGCAAGGTCAGCCCCAGCATTTT

J gene: TRBJ2-7
clone size: few
D gene: TRBD2
V gene: TRBV20-1
CDR3 protein: CSGLATSGTYEQYF
CDR3 DNA: TGCAGTGGCCTGGCCACTAGCGGCACCTACGAGCAGTACTTC

J gene: TRBJ2-1
clone size: few
D gene: .
V gene: TRBV19
CDR3 protein: CASTSWISNEQFF
CDR3 DNA: TGTGCCAGCACGTCGTGGATTTCCAATGAGCAGTTCTTC

J gene: TRBJ2-5
clone size: many
D gene: TRBD2
V gene: TRBV4-2
CDR3 protein: CASSQGTAGGQETQYF
CDR3 DNA: TGTGCCAGCAGCCAAGGAACGGCGGGGGGGCAGGAGACCCAGTACTTC

J gene: TRBJ1-2
clone size: .
D gene: .
V gene: TRBV24-1
CDR3 protein: CATSDRGYGYTF
CDR3 DNA: TGTGCCACCAGTGACAGGGGTTATGGCTACACCTTC

J gene: TRBJ1-4
clone size: many
D gene: .
V gene: TRBV10-3
CDR3 protein: CAAGNSLRSNEKLFF
CDR3 DNA: TGTGCCGCTGGGAACAGCCTACGATCTAATGAAAAACTGTTTTTT

J gene: TRBJ1-1
clone size: .
D gene: .
V gene: TRBV4-3
CDR3 protein: CASSQGTGMNTEAFF
CDR3 DNA: TGCGCCAGCAGCCAAGGAACAGGGATGAACACTGAAGCTTTCTTT

J gene: TRBJ2-2
clone size: .
D gene: .
V gene: TRBV28
CDR3 protein: CASSYPGNTGELFF
CDR3 DNA: TGTGCCAGCAGTTATCCAGGGAACACCGGGGAGCTGTTTTTT

J gene: TRBJ2-7
clone size: .
D gene: .
V gene: TRBV6-2/TRBV6-3
CDR3 protein: CASSPRTVPYYYEQYF
CDR3 DNA: TGTGCCAGCAGTCCCCGGACAGTTCCATACTACTACGAGCAGTACTTC

J gene: TRBJ2-3
clone size: .
D gene: .
V gene: TRBV20-1
CDR3 protein: CSANSGGTDTQYF
CDR3 DNA: TGCAGTGCTAATTCCGGGGGCACAGATACGCAGTATTTT

J gene: TRBJ1-6
clone size: many
D gene: .
V gene: TRBV5-1
CDR3 protein: CASSLDGTLGSPLHF
CDR3 DNA: TGCGCCAGCAGCTTGGACGGGACGTTAGGTTCACCCCTCCACTTT

J gene: TRBJ1-6
clone size: few
D gene: .
V gene: TRBV2
CDR3 protein: CASRPGSIDSPLHF
CDR3 DNA: TGTGCCAGCAGACCGGGATCTATTGATTCACCCCTCCACTTT

J gene: TRBJ2-2
clone size: .
D gene: .
V gene: TRBV3-1
CDR3 protein: CASSHLLTGELFF
CDR3 DNA: TGTGCCAGCAGCCATTTGCTCACCGGGGAGCTGTTTTTT

J gene: TRBJ2-7
clone size: .
D gene: .
V gene: TRBV10-3
CDR3 protein: CAISLGANYEQYF
CDR3 DNA: TGTGCCATCAGTTTGGGGGCCAACTACGAGCAGTACTTC